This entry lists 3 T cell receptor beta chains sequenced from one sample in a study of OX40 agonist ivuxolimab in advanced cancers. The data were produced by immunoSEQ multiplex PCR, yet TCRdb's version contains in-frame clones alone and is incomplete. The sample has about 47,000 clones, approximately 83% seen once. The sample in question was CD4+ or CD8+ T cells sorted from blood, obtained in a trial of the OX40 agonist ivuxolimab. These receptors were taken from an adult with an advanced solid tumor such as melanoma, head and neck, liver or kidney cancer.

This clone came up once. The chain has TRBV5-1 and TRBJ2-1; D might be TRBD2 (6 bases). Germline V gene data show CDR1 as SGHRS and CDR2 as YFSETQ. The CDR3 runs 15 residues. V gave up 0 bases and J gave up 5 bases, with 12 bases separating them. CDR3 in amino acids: CASSLGPSANNEQFF. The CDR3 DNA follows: TGCGCCAGCAGCTTGGGGCCTAGCGCCAACAATGAGCAGTTCTTC.

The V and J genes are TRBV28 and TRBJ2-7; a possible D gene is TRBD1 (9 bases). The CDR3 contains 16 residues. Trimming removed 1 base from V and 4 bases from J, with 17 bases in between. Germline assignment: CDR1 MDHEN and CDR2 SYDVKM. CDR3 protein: CASSLSGGDRVYEQYF. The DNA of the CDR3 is TGTGCCAGCAGTTTATCGGGAGGGGACAGGGTGTACGAGCAGTACTTC.

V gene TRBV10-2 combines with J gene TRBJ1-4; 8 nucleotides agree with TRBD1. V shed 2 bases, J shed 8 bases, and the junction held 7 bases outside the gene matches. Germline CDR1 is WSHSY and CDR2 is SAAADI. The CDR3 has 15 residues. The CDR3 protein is CASSETRTGYEKLFF. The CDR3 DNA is TGCGCCAGCAGTGAGACGAGGACAGGGTACGAAAAACTGTTTTTT.